Sequencing of this T cell receptor beta chain was carried out in a study of OX40 agonist ivuxolimab in advanced cancers. In the study overall: Patients in the trial were receiving intravenous ivuxolimab every 2 weeks, at doses of 0.01 to 10 mg/kg. The eligibility criteria allowed prior anti-PD-1, anti-PD-L1 or anti-CTLA-4 therapy, and roughly 39% had some. Hepatocellular carcinoma, melanoma, renal cell or head and neck cancer was diagnosed in the dose-escalation patients.

Libraries were prepared by immunoSEQ multiplex PCR; TCRdb keeps only in-frame clonotypes and omits some of them. The data show tens of thousands of clones, 65% to 85% seen once. V was trimmed by 3 bases and J by 0 bases, leaving 15 bases between them. In germline, CDR1 is MDHEN, CDR2 SYDVKM. The CDR3 is made up of 17 amino acids. The receptor was isolated from an adult with an advanced solid tumor such as melanoma, head and neck, liver or kidney cancer. The source material was CD4+ or CD8+ T cells sorted from blood, sampled in a trial of the OX40 agonist ivuxolimab. The V gene is TRBV28, the J gene TRBJ2-1; the D call may be TRBD1 or TRBD2 (5 bases each). DNA of the CDR3: TGTGCCAGCAGTTTTCGCTGGGGGTCGAACTCCTACAATGAGCAGTTCTTC. Translated, it gives CASSFRWGSNSYNEQFF.